This T cell receptor beta chain was sequenced for a study of blood T cell repertoires in COVID-19. Study-wide context: Samples came from the United States, Italy and Spain, spanning acute and convalescent COVID-19.

The ends lost 4 bases at V and 5 bases at J; junction bases unmatched: 8. The CDR3 totals 15 residues. The V gene's germline CDR1 is SGHRS and CDR2 YFSETQ. Only in-frame clones appear in the TCRdb table, and some are missing; sequencing was by immunoSEQ multiplex PCR. The data contain under 300,000 clones, around 90% of them singletons. Source material: peripheral blood. The source is a woman aged 25-40 years with acute or convalescent COVID-19. V usage is TRBV5-1 and J usage is TRBJ2-7, with 11 bases that match TRBD2. The CDR3 sequence: CASSIAGGPFHEQYF. The CDR3 DNA follows: TGCGCCAGCAGCATAGCGGGAGGGCCGTTCCACGAGCAGTACTTC.